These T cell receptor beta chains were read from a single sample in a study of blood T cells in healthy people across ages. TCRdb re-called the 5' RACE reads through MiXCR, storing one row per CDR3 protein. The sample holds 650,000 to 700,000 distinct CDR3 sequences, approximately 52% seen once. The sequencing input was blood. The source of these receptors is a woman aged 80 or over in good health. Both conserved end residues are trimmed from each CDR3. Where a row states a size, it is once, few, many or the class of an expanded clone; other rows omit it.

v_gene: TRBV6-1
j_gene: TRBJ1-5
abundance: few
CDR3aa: ASSDPPYQPQH

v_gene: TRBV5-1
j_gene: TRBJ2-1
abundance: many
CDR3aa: ASSVRGQSNNEQF

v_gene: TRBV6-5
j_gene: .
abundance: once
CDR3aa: ASSYAPGGTQGTQY

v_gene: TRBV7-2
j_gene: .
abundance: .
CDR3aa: ASSLAPGGRETQY

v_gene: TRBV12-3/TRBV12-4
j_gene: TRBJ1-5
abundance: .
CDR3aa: ASSYWNSNQPQH

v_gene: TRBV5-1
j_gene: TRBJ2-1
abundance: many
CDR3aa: ASSLVLEKGEQF

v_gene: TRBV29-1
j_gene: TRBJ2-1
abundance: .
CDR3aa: SARASGWNKQF

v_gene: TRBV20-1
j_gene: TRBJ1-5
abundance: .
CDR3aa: SANPGQGSSPQH

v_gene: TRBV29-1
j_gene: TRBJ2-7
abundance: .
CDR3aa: SVGLAGYDVGEQY

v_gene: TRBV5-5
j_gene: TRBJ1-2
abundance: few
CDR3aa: ASSPVYRGAYGYT

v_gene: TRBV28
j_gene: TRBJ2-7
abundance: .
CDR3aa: ASSPGLPYEQY

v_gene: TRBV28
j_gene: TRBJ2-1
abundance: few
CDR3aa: ASSSGTLNNGQF

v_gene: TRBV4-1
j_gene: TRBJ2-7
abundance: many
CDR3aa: ASSQEGGQPSYEQY

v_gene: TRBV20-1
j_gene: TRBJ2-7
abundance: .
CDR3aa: SAREGLAGTYEQY

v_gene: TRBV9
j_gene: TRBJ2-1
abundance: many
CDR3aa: ASSVGSGWGHNEQF

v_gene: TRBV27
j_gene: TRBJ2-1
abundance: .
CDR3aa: ASKGHSEREQF

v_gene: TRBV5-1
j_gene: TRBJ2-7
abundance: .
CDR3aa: ASSLGPSHGRSYEQY

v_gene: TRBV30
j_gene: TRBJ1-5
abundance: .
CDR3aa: ASSGLGNQPQH

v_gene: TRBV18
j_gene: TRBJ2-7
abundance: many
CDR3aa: ASSPTGLYEQY

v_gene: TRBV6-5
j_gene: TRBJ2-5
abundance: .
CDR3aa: ASSDSGGRETQY

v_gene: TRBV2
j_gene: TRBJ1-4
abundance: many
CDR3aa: ASSDQSQGNEKLF

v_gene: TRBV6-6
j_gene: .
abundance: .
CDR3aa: ASWGSNYEQY

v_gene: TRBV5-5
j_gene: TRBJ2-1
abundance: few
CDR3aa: ASRWGGGRGWNEQF

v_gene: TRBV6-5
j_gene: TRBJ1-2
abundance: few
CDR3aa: ASSYSVGKEYGYT

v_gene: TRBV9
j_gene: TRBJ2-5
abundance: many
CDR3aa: ASSVAGAKETQY

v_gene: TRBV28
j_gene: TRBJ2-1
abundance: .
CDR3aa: ASSLRGLAGIFDNEQF

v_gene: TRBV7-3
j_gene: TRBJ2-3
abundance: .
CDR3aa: ASSDSGGGPDTQY

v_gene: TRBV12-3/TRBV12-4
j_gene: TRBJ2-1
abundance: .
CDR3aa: ASSRIPGVSYNEQF

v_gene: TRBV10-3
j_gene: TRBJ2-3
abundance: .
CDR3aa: AISASDRVDTQY

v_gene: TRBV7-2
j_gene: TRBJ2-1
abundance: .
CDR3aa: ASSGDPTRSDTQF

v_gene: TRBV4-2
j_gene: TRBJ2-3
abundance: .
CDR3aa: ASGQEDGSRADTQY

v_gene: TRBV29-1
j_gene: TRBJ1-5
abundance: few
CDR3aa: SVAAAPGTESNQPQH

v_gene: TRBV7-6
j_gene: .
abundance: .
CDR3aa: ASSPPFGETQY

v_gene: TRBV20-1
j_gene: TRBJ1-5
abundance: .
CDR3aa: SASSDRGRGSNQPQH

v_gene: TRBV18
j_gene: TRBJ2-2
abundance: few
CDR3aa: ASSPPTGQPFTGELF

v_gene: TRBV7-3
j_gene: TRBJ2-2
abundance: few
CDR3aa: ASTNGGTNTGELF